The rows below give T cell receptor beta chains drawn from one sample of a study of blood T cell repertoires in COVID-19. Clones were read by immunoSEQ multiplex PCR, and TCRdb kept only the in-frame ones, dropping some. The sample yields approximately 110,000 clones, roughly 87% seen once. The sample consisted of peripheral blood. Receptors were obtained from a man aged 50-60 years with acute or convalescent COVID-19. The CDR3 runs from the conserved cysteine through the conserved F or W. A D gene is named only where the DNA matches it firmly. Size values are once, few and many counts, or a class for expanded clones, and some rows have none.

V: TRBV11-3
size: NA
J: TRBJ2-5
D: NA
DNA: TGTGCCAGCAGCACCAGGGGTGGTCAGACCCAGTACTTC
CDR3: CASSTRGGQTQYF

V: TRBV6-5
size: NA
J: TRBJ1-5
D: TRBD1
DNA: TGTGCCAGCAGTTACGGGACAGGGTATAACAATCAGCCCCAGCATTTT
CDR3: CASSYGTGYNNQPQHF

V: TRBV5-8
size: NA
J: TRBJ1-2
D: NA
DNA: TGTGCCAGCAGCTTGGTATTAGGGGATCGCCTTTATGGCTACACCTTC
CDR3: CASSLVLGDRLYGYTF

V: TRBV6-5
size: NA
J: TRBJ2-2
D: NA
DNA: TGTGCCAGCAGTTATCTCCAGGGGAAGACCGGGGAGCTGTTTTTT
CDR3: CASSYLQGKTGELFF

V: TRBV2
size: NA
J: TRBJ2-7
D: TRBD1
DNA: TGTGCCAGCAGTCGACACCTCCGCCCAACAGGGGAATTAGACTCCTACGAGCAGTACTTC
CDR3: CASSRHLRPTGELDSYEQYF

V: TRBV10-3
size: NA
J: TRBJ2-7
D: NA
DNA: TGTGCCATCAGTGATGGGCCCCTGGCCGAGCAGTACTTC
CDR3: CAISDGPLAEQYF

V: TRBV27
size: NA
J: TRBJ2-2
D: NA
DNA: TGTGCCAGCAGTTTGAGGGTAGACCACACCGGGGAGCTGTTTTTT
CDR3: CASSLRVDHTGELFF

V: TRBV15
size: NA
J: TRBJ1-4
D: NA
DNA: TGTGCCACCAGCAGAGATACAGGGTGGGAAAAACTGTTTTTT
CDR3: CATSRDTGWEKLFF

V: TRBV7-8
size: once
J: TRBJ1-5
D: NA
DNA: TGTGCCAGCAGCTTAGCGTTCGATCAGCCCCAGCATTTT
CDR3: CASSLAFDQPQHF

V: TRBV6-2/TRBV6-3
size: NA
J: TRBJ1-5
D: TRBD1
DNA: TGTGCCAGCAGTCGACAGGGGGTAACTGGGCAGCCCCAGCATTTT
CDR3: CASSRQGVTGQPQHF

V: TRBV6-6
size: NA
J: TRBJ2-1
D: NA
DNA: TGTGCCAGCAGTTATCGGGGCCACCAGGGGAATGAGCAGTTCTTC
CDR3: CASSYRGHQGNEQFF

V: TRBV9
size: NA
J: TRBJ2-7
D: NA
DNA: TGTGCCAGCAGCTTCCGGGACAACTCCTACGAGCAGTACTTC
CDR3: CASSFRDNSYEQYF

V: TRBV10-3
size: NA
J: TRBJ1-2
D: NA
DNA: TGTGCCATCAGCGAGGAGCAGGGGCACCACCTCGTCTATGGCTACACCTTC
CDR3: CAISEEQGHHLVYGYTF

V: TRBV19
size: NA
J: TRBJ1-5
D: NA
DNA: TGTGCCAGTAGTGTTGGCACATCTAGCAATCAGCCCCAGCATTTT
CDR3: CASSVGTSSNQPQHF

V: TRBV5-1
size: NA
J: TRBJ2-3
D: TRBD2
DNA: TGCGCCAGCAGCAGGATGCCCCGACTAGCGGGAGCCACAGATACGCAGTATTTT
CDR3: CASSRMPRLAGATDTQYF

V: TRBV7-9
size: few
J: TRBJ1-2
D: NA
DNA: TGTGCCAGCAGCTTAGTGGGGGCCTATGGCTACACCTTC
CDR3: CASSLVGAYGYTF

V: TRBV6-1
size: NA
J: TRBJ2-7
D: NA
DNA: TGTGCCAGCAGGCCCTTTACAGGGTCCTACGAGCAGTACTTC
CDR3: CASRPFTGSYEQYF

V: TRBV23-1
size: NA
J: TRBJ2-3
D: NA
DNA: TGCGCCAGCAGACCGGACTCAGAAGTTACAGATACGCAGTATTTT
CDR3: CASRPDSEVTDTQYF

V: TRBV7-2
size: NA
J: TRBJ1-4
D: TRBD1
DNA: TGTGCCAGCAGCTTAGAATCGACAGGGAAAAGACTGTTTTTT
CDR3: CASSLESTGKRLFF

V: TRBV6-1
size: few
J: TRBJ2-1
D: TRBD2
DNA: TGTGCCAGCAGTGAATGGAGTCTAGCGGGGATCCTAAGCTCCTACAATGAGCAGTTCTTC
CDR3: CASSEWSLAGILSSYNEQFF

V: TRBV28
size: NA
J: TRBJ2-7
D: TRBD2
DNA: TGTGCCAGTTCTCAACCCGGTAGCGGGAGGGCTTCCTACGAGCAGTACTTC
CDR3: CASSQPGSGRASYEQYF

V: TRBV10-3
size: NA
J: TRBJ2-2
D: NA
DNA: TGTGCCATCAGTGTTATGAACAGCCCAACCGGGGAGCTGTTTTTT
CDR3: CAISVMNSPTGELFF

V: TRBV18
size: NA
J: TRBJ1-6
D: NA
DNA: TGTGCCAGCTCACCACCGTCAGGTCCCTATTCACCCCTCCACTTT
CDR3: CASSPPSGPYSPLHF

V: TRBV25-1
size: NA
J: TRBJ2-4
D: NA
DNA: TGTGCCAGCAGCCAGGGGACCACCAAAAACATTCAGTACTTC
CDR3: CASSQGTTKNIQYF